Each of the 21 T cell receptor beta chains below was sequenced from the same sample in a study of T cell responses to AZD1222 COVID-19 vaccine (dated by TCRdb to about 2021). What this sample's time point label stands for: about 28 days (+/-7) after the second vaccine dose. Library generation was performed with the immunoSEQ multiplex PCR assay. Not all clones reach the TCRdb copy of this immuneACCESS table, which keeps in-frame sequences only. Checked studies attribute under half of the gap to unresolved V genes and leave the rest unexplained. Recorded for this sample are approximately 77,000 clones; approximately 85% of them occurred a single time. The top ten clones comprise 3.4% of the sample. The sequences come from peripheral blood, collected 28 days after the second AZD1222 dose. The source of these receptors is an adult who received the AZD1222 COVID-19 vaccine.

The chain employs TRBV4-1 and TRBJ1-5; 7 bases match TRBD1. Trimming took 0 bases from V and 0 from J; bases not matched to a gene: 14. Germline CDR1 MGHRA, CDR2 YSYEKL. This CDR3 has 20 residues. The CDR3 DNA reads TGCGCCAGCAGCCAAGATGGACAGGAAGACCCGGACGGTAGCAATCAGCCCCAGCATTTT. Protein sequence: CASSQDGQEDPDGSNQPQHF.

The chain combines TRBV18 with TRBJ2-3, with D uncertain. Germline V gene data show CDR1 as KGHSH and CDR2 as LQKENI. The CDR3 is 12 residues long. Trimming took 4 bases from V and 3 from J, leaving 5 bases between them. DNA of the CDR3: TGTGCCAGCTCACTTTCGACAGATACGCAGTATTTT. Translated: CASSLSTDTQYF.

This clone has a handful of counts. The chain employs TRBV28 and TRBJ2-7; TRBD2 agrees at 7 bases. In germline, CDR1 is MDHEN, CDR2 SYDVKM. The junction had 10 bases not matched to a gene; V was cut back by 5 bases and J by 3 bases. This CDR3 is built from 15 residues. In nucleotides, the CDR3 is TGTGCCAGCAGTGGACCGGGCTCTAGCGGCTACGAGCAGTACTTC. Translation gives CASSGPGSSGYEQYF.

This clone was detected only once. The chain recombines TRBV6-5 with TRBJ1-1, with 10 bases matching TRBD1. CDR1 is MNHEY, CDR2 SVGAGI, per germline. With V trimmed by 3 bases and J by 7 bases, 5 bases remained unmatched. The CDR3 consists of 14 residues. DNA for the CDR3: TGTGCCAGCAGTTATTACGGACAGGGGGTTGAAGCTTTCTTT. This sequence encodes CASSYYGQGVEAFF.

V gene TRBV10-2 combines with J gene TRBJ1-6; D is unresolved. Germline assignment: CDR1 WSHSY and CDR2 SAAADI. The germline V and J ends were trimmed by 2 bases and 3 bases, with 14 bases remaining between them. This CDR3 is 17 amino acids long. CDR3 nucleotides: TGCGCCAGCAGTGAGATTAGTCAGCCTCTCTATAATTCACCCCTCCACTTT. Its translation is CASSEISQPLYNSPLHF.

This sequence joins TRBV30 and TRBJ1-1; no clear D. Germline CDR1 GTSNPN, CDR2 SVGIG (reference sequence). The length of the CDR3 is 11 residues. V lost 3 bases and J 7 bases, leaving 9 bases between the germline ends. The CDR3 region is CAWSDTGEAFF. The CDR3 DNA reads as TGTGCCTGGAGCGACACGGGTGAAGCTTTCTTT. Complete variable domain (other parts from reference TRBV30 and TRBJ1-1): SQTIHQWPATLVQPVGSPLSLECTVEGTSNPNLYWYRQAAGRGLQLLFYSVGIGQISSEVPQNLSASRPQDRQFILSSKKLLLSDSGFYLCAWSDTGEAFFGQGTRLTVV.

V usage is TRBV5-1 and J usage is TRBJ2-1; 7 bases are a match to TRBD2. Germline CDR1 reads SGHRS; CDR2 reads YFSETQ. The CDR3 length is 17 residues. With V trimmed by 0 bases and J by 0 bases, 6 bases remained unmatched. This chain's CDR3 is CASSLETGGSSYNEQFF. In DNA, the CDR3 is TGCGCCAGCAGCTTGGAGACCGGGGGGAGCTCCTACAATGAGCAGTTCTTC.

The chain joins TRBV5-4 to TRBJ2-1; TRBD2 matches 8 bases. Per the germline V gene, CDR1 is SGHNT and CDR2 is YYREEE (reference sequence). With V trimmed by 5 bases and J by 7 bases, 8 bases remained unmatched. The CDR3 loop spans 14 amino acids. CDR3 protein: CASSQPGLDNEQFF. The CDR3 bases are TGTGCCAGCAGTCAACCGGGACTAGATAATGAGCAGTTCTTC.

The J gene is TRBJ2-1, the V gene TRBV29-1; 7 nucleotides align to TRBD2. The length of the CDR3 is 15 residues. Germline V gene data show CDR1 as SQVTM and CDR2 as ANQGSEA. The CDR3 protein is CKISFSGPGGNEQFF. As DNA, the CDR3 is TGCAAAATCTCGTTTTCGGGACCCGGGGGGAATGAGCAGTTCTTC.

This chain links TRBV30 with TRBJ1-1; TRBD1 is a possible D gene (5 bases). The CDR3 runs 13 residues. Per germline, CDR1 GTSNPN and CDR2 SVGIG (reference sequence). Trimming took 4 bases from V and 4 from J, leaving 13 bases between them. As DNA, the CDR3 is TGTGCCTGGACGGTAGGGGAGAGCACTGAAGCTTTCTTT. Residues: CAWTVGESTEAFF.

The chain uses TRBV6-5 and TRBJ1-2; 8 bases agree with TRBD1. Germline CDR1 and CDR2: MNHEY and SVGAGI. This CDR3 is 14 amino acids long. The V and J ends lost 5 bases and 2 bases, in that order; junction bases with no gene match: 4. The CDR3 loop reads CASSPDRDNYGYTF. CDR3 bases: TGTGCCAGCAGTCCGGACAGGGACAACTATGGCTACACCTTC.

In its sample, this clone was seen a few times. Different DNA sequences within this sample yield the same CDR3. Here the CDR3 reads CASSSVLGGYTF. CDR3 in DNA: TGTGCCAGCAGTTCAGTGTTGGGTGGCTACACCTTC. The rearrangement uses TRBV28 and TRBJ1-2; the D is unclear. Trimming stripped 4 bases from V and 7 bases from J, with 10 bases between. Germline assignment: CDR1 MDHEN and CDR2 SYDVKM. The CDR3 consists of 12 residues.

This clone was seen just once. The CDR3 bases are TGTGCCTTAGGCGCGGGGCAGCCCCAGCATTTT. Its protein is CALGAGQPQHF. The V gene is TRBV28, the J gene TRBJ1-5; D is uncertain. The CDR3 loop spans 11 amino acids. The germline V and J ends were trimmed by 11 bases and 7 bases, with 12 bases remaining between them. Germline assignment: CDR1 MDHEN and CDR2 SYDVKM.

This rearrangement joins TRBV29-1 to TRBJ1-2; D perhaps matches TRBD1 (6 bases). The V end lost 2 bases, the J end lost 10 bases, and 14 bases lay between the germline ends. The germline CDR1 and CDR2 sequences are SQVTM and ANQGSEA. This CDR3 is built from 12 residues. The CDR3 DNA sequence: TGCAGCGTTGAATCCGGCAGGGGCGACTACACCTTC. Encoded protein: CSVESGRGDYTF.

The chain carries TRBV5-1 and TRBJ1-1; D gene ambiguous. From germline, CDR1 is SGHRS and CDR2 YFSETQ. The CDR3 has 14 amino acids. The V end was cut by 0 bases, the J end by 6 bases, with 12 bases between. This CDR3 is CASSLVTGGAEAFF. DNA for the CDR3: TGCGCCAGCAGCTTGGTTACGGGTGGAGCTGAAGCTTTCTTT.

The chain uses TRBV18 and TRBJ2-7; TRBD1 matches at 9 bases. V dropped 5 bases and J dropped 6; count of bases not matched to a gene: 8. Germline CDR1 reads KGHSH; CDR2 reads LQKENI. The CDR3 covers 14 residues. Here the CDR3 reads CASSAGTGRGEQYF. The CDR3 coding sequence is TGTGCCAGCTCAGCCGGGACAGGGAGGGGCGAGCAGTACTTC.

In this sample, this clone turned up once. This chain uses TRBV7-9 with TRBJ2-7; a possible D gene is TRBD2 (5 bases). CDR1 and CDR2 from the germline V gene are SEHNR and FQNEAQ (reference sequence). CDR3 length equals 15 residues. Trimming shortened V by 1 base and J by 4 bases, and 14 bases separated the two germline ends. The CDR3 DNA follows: TGTGCCAGCAGCTTAGAGCGGCTAGCTAATTACGAGCAGTACTTC. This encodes CASSLERLANYEQYF.

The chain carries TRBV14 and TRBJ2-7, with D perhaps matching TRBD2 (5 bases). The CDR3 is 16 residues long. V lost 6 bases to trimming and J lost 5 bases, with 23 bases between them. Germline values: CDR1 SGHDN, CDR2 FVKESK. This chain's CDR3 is CASSPSSFKEVHEQYF. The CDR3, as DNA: TGTGCCAGCAGTCCAAGTTCGTTCAAGGAGGTCCACGAGCAGTACTTC.

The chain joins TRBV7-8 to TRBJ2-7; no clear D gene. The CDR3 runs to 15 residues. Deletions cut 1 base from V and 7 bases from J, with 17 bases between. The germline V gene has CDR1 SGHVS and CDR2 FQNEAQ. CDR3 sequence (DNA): TGTGCCAGCAGCTTAGTGACTTCGGACCGTACGGAGCAGTACTTC. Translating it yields CASSLVTSDRTEQYF.

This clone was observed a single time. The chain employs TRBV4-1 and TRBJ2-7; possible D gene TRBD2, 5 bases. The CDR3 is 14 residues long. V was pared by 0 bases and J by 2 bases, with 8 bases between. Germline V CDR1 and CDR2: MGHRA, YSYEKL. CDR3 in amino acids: CASSQELAPYEQYF. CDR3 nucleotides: TGCGCCAGCAGCCAAGAGCTAGCCCCCTACGAGCAGTACTTC.

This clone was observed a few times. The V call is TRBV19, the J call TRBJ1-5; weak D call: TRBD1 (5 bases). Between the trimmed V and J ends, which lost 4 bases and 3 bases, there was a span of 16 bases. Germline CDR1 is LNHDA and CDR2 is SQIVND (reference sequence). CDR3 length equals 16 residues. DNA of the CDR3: TGTGCCAGTAGTACAGATCCGGGACGGAACAATCAGCCCCAGCATTTT. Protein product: CASSTDPGRNNQPQHF.